One and the same sample provided the 18 T cell receptor beta chains below, sequenced in a study of T cells after yellow fever vaccination. Each CDR3 protein gets one entry after TCRdb re-called the 5' RACE reads with MiXCR. Seen here are about 350,000 distinct CDR3 sequences, around 8.1% observed once, and the top ten hold approximately 16%. Sequencing was performed on PBMCs, taken approximately 47 days after the first yellow fever vaccination. The receptors shown here come from a man aged 18 to 30 who received the YFV17D yellow fever vaccine.

The chain couples TRBV29-1 to TRBJ1-1, with 8 bases fitting TRBD1. The germline V gene has CDR1 SQVTM and CDR2 ANQGSEA. The J segment lost 5 bases and the V segment lost 6 bases, leaving 11 bases of the junction unmatched. The CDR3 consists of 14 residues. The CDR3 loop reads CSVGTTGGGTEAFF. The CDR3 DNA follows: TGCAGCGTCGGGACCACAGGGGGAGGGACTGAAGCTTTCTTT.

This clonotype was picked up a small number of times. The gene calls are TRBV20-1 and TRBJ2-7; 7 positions agree with TRBD1. Unmatched junction bases numbered 5, after V lost 3 bases and J lost 3 bases. CDR3 length: 13 residues. CDR1 and CDR2 from the germline V gene are DFQATT and SNEGSKA (reference sequence). Here the CDR3 DNA reads TGCAGTGCTAGTGACAGGGTCGTCTACGAGCAGTACTTC. Translation gives CSASDRVVYEQYF.

The CDR3: CASSLWEGDTEAFF. CDR3 DNA sequence: TGTGCCAGCAGTTTATGGGAAGGGGACACTGAAGCTTTCTTT. The genes are TRBV27 and TRBJ1-1, with D maybe TRBD1 (5 bases). The germline gives CDR1 MNHEY, CDR2 SMNVEV (reference sequence). This CDR3 spans 14 amino acids. V shed 1 base and J shed 3 bases, with 9 bases lying between them.

At least ten counts were recorded for this clonotype. The chain has TRBV18 and TRBJ2-5, with a tentative D call TRBD1 (6 bases). This CDR3 comprises 12 residues. CDR1 KGHSH and CDR2 LQKENI come from the germline V gene. V gave up 3 bases and J gave up 6 bases, with 8 bases separating them. The CDR3 here is CASSPDRKTQYF. The CDR3 region has the DNA TGTGCCAGCTCACCGGACAGAAAGACCCAGTACTTC.

The V and J genes are TRBV5-4 and TRBJ1-6; D gene ambiguous. Per germline, CDR1 SGHNT and CDR2 YYREEE (reference sequence). The CDR3 runs 15 residues. Trimming shortened V by 4 bases and J by 0 bases, and 8 bases separated the two germline ends. The CDR3 reads CASSLPSSYNSPLHF. CDR3 nucleotide sequence: TGTGCCAGCAGCCTTCCTAGCTCCTATAATTCACCCCTCCACTTT.

In this sample, this clonotype turned up once. CDR3 DNA: TGTGCCAGCAGCCAGGCAGGGCGGAACACCGGGGAGCTGTTTTTT. Protein: CASSQAGRNTGELFF. The chain is built from TRBV7-7 and TRBJ2-2, with D tentatively TRBD1 (5 bases). The CDR3 sequence is 15 residues long. In germline, CDR1 is SSHAT, CDR2 FNYEAQ (reference sequence). Trimming shortened V by 5 bases and J by 1 base, and 11 bases separated the two germline ends.

The V call is TRBV5-1, the J call TRBJ2-3; TRBD2 aligns across 7 bases. This CDR3 contains 16 residues. J was trimmed by 0 bases and V by 1 base; bases with no gene match: 5. The germline V gene encodes CDR1 SGHRS and CDR2 YFSETQ. The CDR3 bases are TGCGCCAGCAGCTTGCTCCGACTAGCTAGCACAGATACGCAGTATTTT. Its translation: CASSLLRLASTDTQYF.

Many counts were recorded for this clonotype. Here the CDR3 reads CAWSGDSNNQPQHF. The CDR3, as DNA: TGTGCCTGGAGTGGGGACAGTAACAATCAGCCCCAGCATTTT. The V gene is TRBV30, the J gene TRBJ1-5; TRBD1 aligns across 7 bases. V dropped 1 base and J dropped 3; count of bases not matched to a gene: 3. Germline CDR1 GTSNPN, CDR2 SVGIG (reference sequence). The CDR3 is 14 amino acids. Using reference TRBV30 and TRBJ1-5 for the parts outside the CDR3, the full variable domain is SQTIHQWPATLVQPVGSPLSLECTVEGTSNPNLYWYRQAAGRGLQLLFYSVGIGQISSEVPQNLSASRPQDRQFILSSKKLLLSDSGFYLCAWSGDSNNQPQHFGDGTRLSIL.

This clonotype was found a few times. The V gene is TRBV13, the J gene TRBJ2-1, with 9 bases aligning to TRBD1. The CDR3 sequence is 16 residues long. J lost 0 bases, V lost 4 bases, and 4 bases had no gene match. CDR1 PRHDT and CDR2 FYEKMQ come from the germline V gene (reference sequence). As DNA, the CDR3 is TGTGCCAGCAGCTCGACAGGGGGGAGCTCCTACAATGAGCAGTTCTTC. Protein product: CASSSTGGSSYNEQFF.

This sequence joins TRBV29-1 and TRBJ2-3, with TRBD2 matching over 15 bases. The CDR3 extends over 17 amino acids. Trimming at V came to 6 bases and at J to 1 base, leaving 8 bases not matched to a gene. Germline CDR1 SQVTM, CDR2 ANQGSEA. CDR3 DNA sequence: TGCAGCGTCGGCGGACTAGCGGGGGGGGACCGCACAGATACGCAGTATTTT. This sequence encodes CSVGGLAGGDRTDTQYF.

The V gene is TRBV27, the J gene TRBJ2-5; 11 bases line up with TRBD2. The CDR3 loop spans 16 amino acids. The germline V gene has CDR1 MNHEY and CDR2 SMNVEV (reference sequence). Trimming cost V 5 bases and J 2 bases; bases outside gene matches: 7. CDR3 residues: CASSPMTSGEQETQYF. Written as DNA, the CDR3 is TGTGCCAGCAGTCCCATGACTAGCGGGGAACAAGAGACCCAGTACTTC.

This clonotype showed up just a few times. V and J are TRBV5-1 and TRBJ2-1; D is possibly TRBD2 (6 bases). The CDR3 contains 15 residues. The germline CDR1 and CDR2 sequences are SGHRS and YFSETQ. V lost 0 bases and J 9 bases, leaving 16 bases between the germline ends. The CDR3 coding sequence is TGCGCCAGCAGCTTGGATGTGACTAGGTCAGGTGAGCAGTTCTTC. Amino acid sequence: CASSLDVTRSGEQFF.

This clonotype was detected a few times. The genes are TRBV29-1 and TRBJ2-3; maybe TRBD2 (5 bases). Per the germline V gene, CDR1 is SQVTM and CDR2 is ANQGSEA. The CDR3 spans 13 residues. V shed 0 bases and J shed 3 bases, with 7 bases lying between them. CDR3 loop: CSVEDRGTDTQYF. CDR3 nucleotide sequence: TGCAGCGTTGAAGATCGAGGGACAGATACGCAGTATTTT.

The V gene is TRBV7-2, the J gene TRBJ2-5, with 11 bases fitting TRBD2. V trimming: 5 bases; J trimming: 7 bases; junction bases outside the gene matches: 9. CDR3 length: 15 residues. Germline CDR1 and CDR2: SGHTA and FQGNSA. The CDR3 DNA reads as TGTGCCAGCAGCCCAGGACTAGCGGGCGTAGGGACCCAGTACTTC. It encodes CASSPGLAGVGTQYF.

This clonotype was counted between two and nine times. The rearrangement uses TRBV5-1 and TRBJ2-4; 8 bases line up with TRBD1. The length of the CDR3 is 15 residues. Unmatched junction bases numbered 6, after V lost 4 bases and J lost 3 bases. The germline V gene has CDR1 SGHRS and CDR2 YFSETQ. CDR3: CASSASGGDKNIQYF. As DNA, the CDR3 is TGCGCCAGCAGCGCCTCAGGGGGCGACAAAAACATTCAGTACTTC.

This clonotype has more than one count but fewer than ten. The rearrangement links TRBV6-5 to TRBJ1-2; 8 bases are shared with TRBD1. The V segment lost 4 bases and the J segment 0 bases; nucleotides outside the gene matches: 7. CDR1 and CDR2 from the germline V gene are MNHEY and SVGAGI. The CDR3 runs 16 residues. This CDR3 is CASSLSRDRPNYGYTF. The CDR3 coding sequence is TGTGCCAGCAGTTTGTCCCGGGACAGGCCTAACTATGGCTACACCTTC.

This chain links TRBV24-1 with TRBJ2-5, with TRBD1 matching 7 bases. The CDR3 extends over 15 amino acids. CDR1 is KGHDR and CDR2 is SFDVKD in the germline V gene. The V segment lost 2 bases and the J segment 5 bases; nucleotides outside the gene matches: 7. The CDR3 sequence is CATSDSSTGAETQYF. In DNA form, the CDR3 reads TGTGCCACCAGTGATTCGTCAACAGGGGCCGAGACCCAGTACTTC.

This clonotype turned up a few times. The chain combines TRBV5-5 with TRBJ1-6, with D maybe TRBD1 (6 bases). The germline CDR1 and CDR2 sequences are SGHKS and YYEKEE (reference sequence). The CDR3 contains 17 residues. The V end lost 0 bases, the J end lost 1 base, and 11 bases lay between the germline ends. DNA of the CDR3: TGTGCCAGCAGCTTGGCAGGGGAATCGTCCTATAATTCACCCCTCCACTTT. Translation gives CASSLAGESSYNSPLHF.